Listed below are T cell receptor beta chains from one sample, sequenced in a study of human T cells and chemical hapten exposure. A single record per CDR3 protein comes from TCRdb applying MiXCR to the RACE reads. The profile shows over 85,000 distinct CDR3 sequences, around 11% of them singletons. The sequencing here drew on whole blood, taken in connection with sensitization to the hapten diphenylcyclopropenone (DPC). The receptor set was obtained from a woman aged 40 to 55 with alopecia areata. Some clones in this sample may be carry-over from other donors' samples. Both conserved end residues are part of each CDR3. D genes are given only for firm matches. The size of a clone is reported for some rows only, either as once, few or many, or as a class for expanded clones.

cdr3_aa: CASSPQGGYGYTF; cdr3_nt: TGTGCCAGCAGCCCCCAAGGGGGTTATGGCTACACCTTC; d_call: .; j_call: TRBJ1-2; v_call: TRBV7-3; clone_size: many
cdr3_aa: CASSLGPSLYEQFF; cdr3_nt: TGTGCCAGCAGCTTGGGCCCGAGTTTGTATGAGCAGTTCTTC; d_call: .; j_call: TRBJ2-1; v_call: TRBV5-6; clone_size: many
cdr3_aa: CASRVWGSLSTDTQYF; cdr3_nt: TGTGCCAGCAGAGTATGGGGCAGCCTTAGCACAGATACGCAGTATTTT; d_call: .; j_call: TRBJ2-3; v_call: TRBV6-2/TRBV6-3; clone_size: .
cdr3_aa: CASSLTGGTEAFF; cdr3_nt: TGTGCCAGCAGCTTAACAGGGGGTACTGAAGCTTTCTTT; d_call: .; j_call: TRBJ1-1; v_call: TRBV7-3; clone_size: .
cdr3_aa: CASSPQRTAYYGYTF; cdr3_nt: TGTGCCAGCAGCCCGCAACGGACAGCCTACTATGGCTACACCTTC; d_call: .; j_call: TRBJ1-2; v_call: TRBV7-8; clone_size: many
cdr3_aa: CASSPRLAGGRSSSYNEQFF; cdr3_nt: TGTGCCAGCAGCCCTCGTCTTGCGGGAGGGCGGAGCAGCTCCTACAATGAGCAGTTCTTC; d_call: TRBD2; j_call: TRBJ2-1; v_call: TRBV7-2; clone_size: .
cdr3_aa: CATSWTGNNEKLFF; cdr3_nt: TGTGCCACCAGCTGGACAGGGAATAATGAAAAACTGTTTTTT; d_call: TRBD1; j_call: TRBJ1-4; v_call: TRBV15; clone_size: .
cdr3_aa: CASMWSGNTGELFF; cdr3_nt: TGTGCCAGTATGTGGTCGGGGAACACCGGGGAGCTGTTTTTT; d_call: .; j_call: TRBJ2-2; v_call: TRBV19; clone_size: .
cdr3_aa: CAISLAGERQETQYF; cdr3_nt: TGTGCCATCAGTTTAGCGGGAGAAAGACAAGAGACCCAGTACTTC; d_call: TRBD2; j_call: TRBJ2-5; v_call: TRBV10-3; clone_size: many
cdr3_aa: CASSPGLLNTGELFF; cdr3_nt: TGTGCCAGCAGCCCGGGACTTCTTAACACCGGGGAGCTGTTTTTT; d_call: .; j_call: TRBJ2-2; v_call: TRBV6-5; clone_size: .
cdr3_aa: CASSEQDRGPYEQYF; cdr3_nt: TGTGCCAGCAGTGAACAGGACAGGGGGCCCTACGAGCAGTACTTC; d_call: TRBD1; j_call: TRBJ2-7; v_call: TRBV6-1; clone_size: many
cdr3_aa: CSVAPFSYNEQFF; cdr3_nt: TGCAGCGTTGCACCCTTCTCCTACAATGAGCAGTTCTTC; d_call: .; j_call: TRBJ2-1; v_call: TRBV29-1; clone_size: many
cdr3_aa: CASSGGVRSAYEQYF; cdr3_nt: TGTGCCAGCAGCGGGGGGGTACGCTCCGCTTACGAGCAGTACTTC; d_call: TRBD2; j_call: TRBJ2-7; v_call: TRBV2; clone_size: few
cdr3_aa: CASNPGQGADTQYF; cdr3_nt: TGCGCCAGCAACCCGGGACAGGGTGCAGATACGCAGTATTTT; d_call: TRBD1; j_call: TRBJ2-3; v_call: TRBV5-1; clone_size: .
cdr3_aa: CASSFVATNTGELFF; cdr3_nt: TGTGCCAGCAGCTTCGTGGCAACGAACACCGGGGAGCTGTTTTTT; d_call: .; j_call: TRBJ2-2; v_call: TRBV7-2; clone_size: .
cdr3_aa: CSAPHGHTEAFF; cdr3_nt: TGCAGTGCTCCGCACGGTCACACTGAAGCTTTCTTT; d_call: .; j_call: TRBJ1-1; v_call: TRBV20-1; clone_size: few
cdr3_aa: CATSRGASVQETQYF; cdr3_nt: TGTGCCACCAGCAGAGGAGCGAGTGTTCAAGAGACCCAGTACTTC; d_call: .; j_call: TRBJ2-5; v_call: TRBV15; clone_size: .
cdr3_aa: CASSATSGPTDTQYF; cdr3_nt: TGTGCCAGCAGCGCGACTAGCGGCCCCACAGATACGCAGTATTTT; d_call: TRBD2; j_call: TRBJ2-3; v_call: TRBV9; clone_size: few
cdr3_aa: CSVVKSMNTEAFF; cdr3_nt: TGCAGCGTTGTGAAGTCCATGAACACTGAAGCTTTCTTT; d_call: .; j_call: TRBJ1-1; v_call: TRBV29-1; clone_size: .
cdr3_aa: CASSLKRDSSYNEQFF; cdr3_nt: TGTGCCAGCAGCTTGAAGCGGGATAGCTCCTACAATGAGCAGTTCTTC; d_call: TRBD2; j_call: TRBJ2-1; v_call: TRBV5-4; clone_size: .
cdr3_aa: CASSPPNGVNTEAFF; cdr3_nt: TGTGCCAGCTCACCACCGAACGGGGTGAACACTGAAGCTTTCTTT; d_call: .; j_call: TRBJ1-1; v_call: TRBV18; clone_size: few
cdr3_aa: CASSSLGESNEKLFF; cdr3_nt: TGTGCCAGCAGTTCCCTCGGGGAGTCTAATGAAAAACTGTTTTTT; d_call: .; j_call: TRBJ1-4; v_call: TRBV28; clone_size: .
cdr3_aa: CASSLEAGVGGELFF; cdr3_nt: TGTGCCAGCAGCTTAGAAGCGGGAGTGGGCGGGGAGCTGTTTTTT; d_call: TRBD2; j_call: TRBJ2-2; v_call: TRBV7-2; clone_size: .
cdr3_aa: CASSPGGGPRETQYF; cdr3_nt: TGTGCCAGCAGCCCTGGGGGGGGGCCCAGGGAGACCCAGTACTTC; d_call: .; j_call: TRBJ2-5; v_call: TRBV7-3; clone_size: many
cdr3_aa: CASSTGGQGTEAFF; cdr3_nt: TGTGCCAGCAGCACTGGCGGACAGGGAACTGAAGCTTTCTTT; d_call: TRBD1; j_call: TRBJ1-1; v_call: TRBV7-9; clone_size: .
cdr3_aa: CASSQGTGTGYGYTF; cdr3_nt: TGTGCCAGCAGCCAAGGGACCGGGACGGGCTATGGCTACACCTTC; d_call: .; j_call: TRBJ1-2; v_call: TRBV7-3; clone_size: .
cdr3_aa: CSVEDPNVNEQFF; cdr3_nt: TGCAGCGTTGAAGATCCTAACGTAAATGAGCAGTTCTTC; d_call: .; j_call: TRBJ2-1; v_call: TRBV29-1; clone_size: .
cdr3_aa: CAWSSNEGTSGSYEQYF; cdr3_nt: TGTGCCTGGAGTTCAAATGAGGGGACTAGCGGGAGCTACGAGCAGTACTTC; d_call: TRBD2; j_call: TRBJ2-7; v_call: TRBV30; clone_size: few
cdr3_aa: CASTQGVNTEAFF; cdr3_nt: TGTGCCAGCACCCAAGGGGTGAACACTGAAGCTTTCTTT; d_call: .; j_call: TRBJ1-1; v_call: TRBV11-1; clone_size: many
cdr3_aa: CATQREGPDTQYF; cdr3_nt: TGTGCCACCCAGCGGGAGGGCCCAGATACGCAGTATTTT; d_call: TRBD2; j_call: TRBJ2-3; v_call: TRBV24-1; clone_size: many
cdr3_aa: CASSESVYGYTF; cdr3_nt: TGTGCCAGCAGTGAATCAGTCTATGGCTACACCTTC; d_call: .; j_call: TRBJ1-2; v_call: TRBV6-1; clone_size: few
cdr3_aa: CASSIDTPGSQPQHF; cdr3_nt: TGTGCCAGTAGTATTGACACTCCGGGAAGTCAGCCCCAGCATTTT; d_call: .; j_call: TRBJ1-5; v_call: TRBV19; clone_size: many
cdr3_aa: CASSQDLNDNEQFF; cdr3_nt: TGCGCCAGCAGCCAAGATCTCAACGACAATGAGCAGTTCTTC; d_call: .; j_call: TRBJ2-1; v_call: TRBV4-3; clone_size: .
cdr3_aa: CASSDGQSSGNTIYF; cdr3_nt: TGTGCCAGCTCGGACGGACAGAGCTCTGGAAACACCATATATTTT; d_call: .; j_call: TRBJ1-3; v_call: TRBV18; clone_size: few
cdr3_aa: CSAPSAGGNEQYF; cdr3_nt: TGCAGTGCCCCCTCGGCTGGGGGCAACGAGCAGTACTTC; d_call: .; j_call: TRBJ2-7; v_call: TRBV20-1; clone_size: .
cdr3_aa: CASSPFPLAGETQYF; cdr3_nt: TGTGCCAGCAGCCCGTTCCCACTAGCGGGAGAGACCCAGTACTTC; d_call: TRBD2; j_call: TRBJ2-5; v_call: TRBV7-8; clone_size: few
cdr3_aa: CASSRSDLPTGKDTQYF; cdr3_nt: TGTGCCAGCAGTCGTTCGGACCTTCCTACGGGGAAAGATACGCAGTATTTT; d_call: .; j_call: TRBJ2-3; v_call: TRBV6-1; clone_size: few
cdr3_aa: CASSQETLRDFGELFF; cdr3_nt: TGTGCCAGCAGCCAAGAAACCCTCCGGGACTTCGGGGAGCTGTTTTTT; d_call: .; j_call: TRBJ2-2; v_call: TRBV3-1; clone_size: .
cdr3_aa: CASGLDHSGQETQYF; cdr3_nt: TGTGCCAGCGGATTAGACCATTCGGGCCAAGAGACCCAGTACTTC; d_call: .; j_call: TRBJ2-5; v_call: TRBV28; clone_size: few
cdr3_aa: CASSPRTSPEQYF; cdr3_nt: TGTGCCAGCAGCCCCAGGACCTCCCCCGAGCAGTACTTC; d_call: .; j_call: TRBJ2-7; v_call: TRBV12-3/TRBV12-4; clone_size: few
cdr3_aa: CSVVGFSTEAFF; cdr3_nt: TGCAGCGTTGTGGGGTTTAGCACTGAAGCTTTCTTT; d_call: .; j_call: TRBJ1-1; v_call: TRBV29-1; clone_size: many
cdr3_aa: CASSPPGSGEQFF; cdr3_nt: TGTGCCAGCAGCCCCCCAGGGTCCGGTGAGCAGTTCTTC; d_call: .; j_call: TRBJ2-1; v_call: TRBV3-1; clone_size: .
cdr3_aa: CSVVRQGRQETQYF; cdr3_nt: TGCAGCGTTGTTAGACAGGGTCGCCAAGAGACCCAGTACTTC; d_call: TRBD1; j_call: TRBJ2-5; v_call: TRBV29-1; clone_size: .
cdr3_aa: CASSALGVNEQFF; cdr3_nt: TGTGCCAGCAGCGCTCTTGGCGTTAATGAGCAGTTCTTC; d_call: .; j_call: TRBJ2-1; v_call: TRBV9; clone_size: many
cdr3_aa: CASSLDLMDTQYF; cdr3_nt: TGTGCCAGCTCTCTGGATCTAATGGATACGCAGTATTTT; d_call: .; j_call: TRBJ2-3; v_call: TRBV18; clone_size: few
cdr3_aa: CASSGTGSPYEQYF; cdr3_nt: TGTGCCAGCAGTGGGACAGGGTCCCCCTACGAGCAGTACTTC; d_call: TRBD1; j_call: TRBJ2-7; v_call: TRBV12-3/TRBV12-4; clone_size: .
cdr3_aa: CSALGGHRGNTEAFF; cdr3_nt: TGCAGTGCTCTAGGGGGGCACAGGGGGAACACTGAAGCTTTCTTT; d_call: TRBD1; j_call: TRBJ1-1; v_call: TRBV20-1; clone_size: few
cdr3_aa: CASSFQGAGQPQHF; cdr3_nt: TGTGCCAGCAGCTTTCAGGGGGCGGGGCAGCCCCAGCATTTT; d_call: TRBD1; j_call: TRBJ1-5; v_call: TRBV5-6; clone_size: .
cdr3_aa: CSASPQTSGKGNEQFF; cdr3_nt: TGCAGTGCTAGTCCTCAGACTAGCGGGAAAGGGAATGAGCAGTTCTTC; d_call: TRBD2; j_call: TRBJ2-1; v_call: TRBV20-1; clone_size: many
cdr3_aa: CASSQDRKQYF; cdr3_nt: TGTGCCAGCAGTCAAGACAGAAAGCAGTACTTC; d_call: .; j_call: TRBJ2-7; v_call: TRBV12-3/TRBV12-4; clone_size: .
cdr3_aa: CSALQGAEDTQYF; cdr3_nt: TGCAGTGCTTTACAGGGGGCTGAAGATACGCAGTATTTT; d_call: TRBD1; j_call: TRBJ2-3; v_call: TRBV20-1; clone_size: many
cdr3_aa: CASSFDNEQFF; cdr3_nt: TGTGCCAGCAGTTTCGATAATGAGCAGTTCTTC; d_call: .; j_call: TRBJ2-1; v_call: TRBV27; clone_size: few
cdr3_aa: CASSWETGVSNEQFF; cdr3_nt: TGTGCCAGCAGTTGGGAGACAGGGGTGTCCAATGAGCAGTTCTTC; d_call: TRBD1; j_call: TRBJ2-1; v_call: TRBV6-2/TRBV6-3; clone_size: many
cdr3_aa: CASSSQTGEAFF; cdr3_nt: TGTGCCAGCAGCTCTCAGACTGGAGAAGCTTTCTTT; d_call: .; j_call: TRBJ1-1; v_call: TRBV7-9; clone_size: .